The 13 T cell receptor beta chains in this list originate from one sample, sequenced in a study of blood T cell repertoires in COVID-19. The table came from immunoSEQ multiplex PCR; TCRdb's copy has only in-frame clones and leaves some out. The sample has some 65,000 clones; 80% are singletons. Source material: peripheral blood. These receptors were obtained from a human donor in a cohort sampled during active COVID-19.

CDR3 loop: CASRSEGGFTEAFF. The CDR3, as DNA: TGTGCCAGCAGAAGCGAAGGGGGCTTCACTGAAGCTTTCTTT. V is TRBV6-5 and J is TRBJ1-1, with 7 bases that match TRBD1. The germline gives CDR1 MNHEY, CDR2 SVGAGI. Losses at the gene ends were 6 bases for V and 4 bases for J; bases not matched to a gene: 8. This CDR3 comprises 14 residues.

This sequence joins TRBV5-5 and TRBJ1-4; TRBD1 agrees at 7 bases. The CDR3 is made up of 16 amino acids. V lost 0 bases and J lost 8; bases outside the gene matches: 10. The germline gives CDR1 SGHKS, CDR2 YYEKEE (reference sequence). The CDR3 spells CASSLGVQGTGEKLFF. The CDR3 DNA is TGTGCCAGCAGCTTGGGGGTACAGGGGACTGGAGAAAAACTGTTTTTT. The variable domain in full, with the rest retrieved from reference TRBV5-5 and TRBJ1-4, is DAGVTQSPTHLIKTRGQQVTLRCSPISGHKSVSWYQQVLGQGPQFIFQYYEKEERGRGNFPDRFSARQFPNYSSELNVNALLLGDSALYLCASSLGVQGTGEKLFFGSGTQLSVL.

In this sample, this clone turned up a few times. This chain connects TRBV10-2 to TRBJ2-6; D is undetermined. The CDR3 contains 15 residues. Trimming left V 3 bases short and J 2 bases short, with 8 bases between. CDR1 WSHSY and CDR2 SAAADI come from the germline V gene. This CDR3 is CASSDDTTGANVLTF. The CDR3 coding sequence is TGCGCCAGCAGTGACGACACGACTGGGGCCAACGTCCTGACTTTC.

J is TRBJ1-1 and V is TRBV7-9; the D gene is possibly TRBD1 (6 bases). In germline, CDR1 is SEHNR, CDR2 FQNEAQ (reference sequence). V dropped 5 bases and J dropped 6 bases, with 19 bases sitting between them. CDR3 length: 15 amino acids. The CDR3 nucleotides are TGTGCCAGCAGCCCAGCGAGGGGGGGGGTCCCTGAAGCTTTCTTT. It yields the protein CASSPARGGVPEAFF. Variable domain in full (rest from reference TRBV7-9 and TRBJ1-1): DTGVSQNPRHKITKRGQNVTFRCDPISEHNRLYWYRQTLGQGPEFLTYFQNEAQLEKSRLLSDRFSAERPKGSFSTLEIQRTEQGDSAMYLCASSPARGGVPEAFFGQGTRLTVV.

This chain's CDR3 is CASSPYSTSGNTDTQYF. The DNA of the CDR3 is TGTGCCAGCAGTCCATACTCGACTAGCGGGAACACAGATACGCAGTATTTT. The rearrangement uses TRBV27 and TRBJ2-3; 11 bases are shared with TRBD2. CDR3 length: 17 amino acids. Germline V lookup: CDR1 MNHEY, CDR2 SMNVEV (reference sequence). V lost 5 bases, J lost 2 bases, and 9 bases stayed unmatched.

CDR3 residues: CASSPRRGGSYEQYF. The CDR3 bases are TGTGCCAGCAGCCCCCGCAGGGGTGGGAGCTACGAGCAGTACTTC. The chain employs TRBV7-2 and TRBJ2-7, with D possibly being TRBD1 (6 bases). V gave up 5 bases and J gave up 3 bases, with 17 bases separating them. The CDR3 sequence is 15 residues long. Germline V gene sequence: CDR1 SGHTA, CDR2 FQGNSA.

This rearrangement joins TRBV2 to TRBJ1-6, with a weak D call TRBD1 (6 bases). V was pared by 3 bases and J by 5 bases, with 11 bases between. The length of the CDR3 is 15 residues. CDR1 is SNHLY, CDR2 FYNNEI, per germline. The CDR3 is CASSDRGSNNSPLHF. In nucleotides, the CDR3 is TGTGCCAGCAGTGACAGGGGCTCTAATAATTCACCCCTCCACTTT.

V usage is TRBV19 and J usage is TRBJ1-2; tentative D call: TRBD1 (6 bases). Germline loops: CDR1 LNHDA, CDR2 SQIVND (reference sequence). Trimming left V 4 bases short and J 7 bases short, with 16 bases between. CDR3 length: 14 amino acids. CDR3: CASSSGGRLGGYTF. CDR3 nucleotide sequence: TGTGCCAGTAGTAGCGGGGGGCGACTTGGTGGCTACACCTTC.

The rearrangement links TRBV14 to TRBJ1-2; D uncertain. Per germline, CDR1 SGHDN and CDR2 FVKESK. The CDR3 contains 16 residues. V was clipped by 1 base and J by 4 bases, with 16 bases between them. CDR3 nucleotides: TGTGCCAGCAGCCAAGTCGCTGGCGGAGGAACCTATGGCTACACCTTC. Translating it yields CASSQVAGGGTYGYTF. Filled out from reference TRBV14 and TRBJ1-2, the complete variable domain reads EAGVTQFPSHSVIEKGQTVTLRCDPISGHDNLYWYRRVMGKEIKFLLHFVKESKQDESGMPNNRFLAERTGGTYSTLKVQPAELEDSGVYFCASSQVAGGGTYGYTFGSGTRLTVV.

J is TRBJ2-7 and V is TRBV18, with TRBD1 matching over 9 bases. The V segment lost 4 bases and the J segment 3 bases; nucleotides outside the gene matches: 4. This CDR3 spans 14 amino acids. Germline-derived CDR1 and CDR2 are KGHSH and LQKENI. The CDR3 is CASSQDRGFYEQYF. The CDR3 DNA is TGTGCCAGCTCACAGGACAGGGGTTTCTACGAGCAGTACTTC. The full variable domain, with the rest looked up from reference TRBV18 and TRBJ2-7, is NAGVMQNPRHLVRRRGQEARLRCSPMKGHSHVYWYRQLPEEGLKFMVYLQKENIIDESGMPKERFSAEFPKEGPSILRIQQVVRGDSAAYFCASSQDRGFYEQYFGPGTRLTVT.

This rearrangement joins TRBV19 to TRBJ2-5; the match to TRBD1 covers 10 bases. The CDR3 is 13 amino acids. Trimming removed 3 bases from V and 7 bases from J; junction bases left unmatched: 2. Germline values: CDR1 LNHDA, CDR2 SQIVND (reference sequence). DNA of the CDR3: TGTGCCAGTAGTATCGGGGACAGGGGGACCCAGTACTTC. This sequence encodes CASSIGDRGTQYF.

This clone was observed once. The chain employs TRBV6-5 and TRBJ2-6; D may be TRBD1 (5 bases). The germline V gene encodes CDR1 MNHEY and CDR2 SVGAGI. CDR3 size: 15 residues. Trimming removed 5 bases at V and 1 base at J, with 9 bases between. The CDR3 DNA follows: TGTGCCAGCAGTCCCGGACATTCTGGGGCCAACGTCCTGACTTTC. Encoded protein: CASSPGHSGANVLTF.

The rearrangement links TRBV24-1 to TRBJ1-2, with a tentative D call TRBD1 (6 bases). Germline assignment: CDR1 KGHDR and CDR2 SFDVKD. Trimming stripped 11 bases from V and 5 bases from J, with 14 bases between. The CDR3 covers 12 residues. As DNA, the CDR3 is TGTGCCAGCCCGGGGGGCTGGTATGGCTACACCTTC. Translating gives CASPGGWYGYTF.